One and the same sample provided the 29 T cell receptor beta chains below, sequenced in a study of blood T cell repertoires in COVID-19. The data were produced by immunoSEQ multiplex PCR, yet TCRdb's version contains in-frame clones alone and is incomplete. The sample shows 150,000 to 200,000 clones, about 80% of them seen only once. The sample comprised peripheral blood. Source of these receptors: a woman of 80 years or more with acute or convalescent COVID-19.

The CDR3 region is CASSAAFGQGDGYTF. The CDR3 nucleotides read TGTGCCAGCAGTGCAGCATTCGGACAGGGAGATGGCTACACCTTC. The chain employs TRBV9 and TRBJ1-2; 8 bases line up with TRBD1. The CDR3 spans 15 residues. Germline V lookup: CDR1 SGDLS, CDR2 YYNGEE. J was trimmed by 6 bases and V by 5 bases; bases with no gene match: 12.

The chain is built from TRBV29-1 and TRBJ2-6, with TRBD1 matching 9 bases. This CDR3 comprises 16 residues. Unmatched junction bases numbered 7, after V lost 6 bases and J lost 1 base. Germline-derived CDR1 and CDR2 are SQVTM and ANQGSEA. DNA for the CDR3: TGCAGCGTGATGGGACAGGGAGGGTCTGGGGCCAACGTCCTGACTTTC. Its translation: CSVMGQGGSGANVLTF.

The V and J genes are TRBV18 and TRBJ1-6; no definite D call. CDR1 is KGHSH and CDR2 is LQKENI in the germline V gene. This CDR3 comprises 18 residues. V was pared by 0 bases and J by 0 bases, with 12 bases between. The CDR3 sequence is CASSPPNLPSSYNSPLHF. As DNA, the CDR3 is TGTGCCAGCTCACCACCGAACCTCCCGAGCTCCTATAATTCACCCCTCCACTTT.

V and J are TRBV2 and TRBJ2-2; 7 nucleotides match TRBD1. V lost 8 bases and J lost 6; bases outside the gene matches: 3. Per germline, CDR1 SNHLY and CDR2 FYNNEI. The CDR3 consists of 12 residues. Written as DNA, the CDR3 is TGTGCCAGCGGCACAGGGGCCGGGGAGCTGTTTTTT. It yields the protein CASGTGAGELFF. Full variable domain (rest looked up from reference TRBV2 and TRBJ2-2): EPEVTQTPSHQVTQMGQEVILRCVPISNHLYFYWYRQILGQKVEFLVSFYNNEISEKSEIFDDQFSVERPDGSNFTLKIRSTKLEDSAMYFCASGTGAGELFFGEGSRLTVL.

The chain has TRBV10-3 and TRBJ1-2; D is perhaps TRBD1 (5 bases). CDR3 length: 12 amino acids. The ends were cut back, 11 bases at V and 3 bases at J, with 13 bases in the middle. Germline CDR1 and CDR2: ENHRY and SYGVKD. The DNA for the CDR3 is TGTGCCTTGCGACAGAATGACTATGGCTACACCTTC. This encodes CALRQNDYGYTF.

This clone was seen only a few times. This chain uses TRBV10-3 with TRBJ1-3; D is unclear. This CDR3 has 14 residues. CDR1 and CDR2 from the germline V gene are ENHRY and SYGVKD. V was cut by 10 bases and J by 0 bases, with 13 bases left in between. CDR3 residues: CATGDGSSGNTIYF. In DNA, the CDR3 is TGTGCCACGGGAGACGGAAGCTCTGGAAACACCATATATTTT.

This chain connects TRBV7-2 to TRBJ2-1; 12 bases are shared with TRBD2. CDR1 SGHTA and CDR2 FQGNSA come from the germline V gene. The CDR3 has 15 residues. V shed 5 bases and J 8 bases; nucleotides not matched to a gene: 7. CDR3 coding DNA: TGTGCCAGCAGCCAGGCTAGCGGGAGGGGCCATGAGCAGTTCTTC. It specifies CASSQASGRGHEQFF.

The V and J genes are TRBV12-1 and TRBJ1-5; the D segment call TRBD1 is taken from the table without a DNA check. TRBV12-1 is classified as a pseudogene. This CDR3 contains 14 residues. The CDR3 here is CASSLSTGLKAQHF. CDR3 sequence (DNA): TGTGCCAGCAGCTTGTCCACAGGGCTTAAGGCCCAGCATTTT.

The chain recombines TRBV6-5 with TRBJ1-6; D uncertain. Trimming removed 2 bases at V and 5 bases at J, with 13 bases between. The CDR3 runs to 16 residues. CDR1 and CDR2 from the germline V gene are MNHEY and SVGAGI. This CDR3 reads CASSYKLLEDNSPLHF. The CDR3 coding sequence is TGTGCCAGCAGTTACAAGCTCTTGGAGGATAATTCACCCCTCCACTTT.

This clone was seen once. The chain is built from TRBV27 and TRBJ1-2, with D unresolved. V was shortened by 10 bases and J by 3 bases, with 15 bases between the two germline ends. Germline values: CDR1 MNHEY, CDR2 SMNVEV (reference sequence). The length of the CDR3 is 13 residues. CDR3 sequence reads: CAIRGGVDYGYTF. The CDR3, as DNA: TGTGCCATCCGCGGCGGGGTTGACTATGGCTACACCTTC.

The chain uses TRBV4-1 and TRBJ2-7; TRBD2 matches at 8 bases. The germline gives CDR1 MGHRA, CDR2 YSYEKL. CDR3 length: 16 amino acids. V gave up 0 bases and J gave up 7 bases; unmatched junction bases: 11. CDR3 bases: TGCGCCAGCAGCCAAGACGGGCTAGCGGGCGCTTGGGAGCAGTACTTC. This encodes CASSQDGLAGAWEQYF.

This chain links TRBV4-2 with TRBJ2-5; 12 bases are a match to TRBD2. The CDR3 length is 18 residues. Looked up from germline, CDR1 is LGHNA and CDR2 is YNFKEQ. V shed 0 bases, J shed 5 bases, and the junction held 10 bases outside the gene matches. The CDR3 DNA sequence: TGTGCCAGCAGCCAAGAGCTAGCGGGGGGGCCGGAGTATGAGACCCAGTACTTC. Its protein is CASSQELAGGPEYETQYF.

The genes are TRBV14 and TRBJ2-5; D perhaps matches TRBD2 (5 bases). Germline CDR1 SGHDN, CDR2 FVKESK. This CDR3 comprises 17 residues. Trimming shortened V by 1 base and J by 0 bases, and 15 bases separated the two germline ends. The CDR3 region is CASSQGFFRGYQETQYF. CDR3 bases: TGTGCCAGCAGCCAAGGTTTCTTCCGGGGTTACCAAGAGACCCAGTACTTC.

This chain uses TRBV18 with TRBJ2-1; 10 bases are shared with TRBD1. The CDR3 spans 17 residues. Germline CDR1 KGHSH, CDR2 LQKENI. Trimming removed 5 bases from V and 4 bases from J; junction bases left unmatched: 11. The CDR3 region has the DNA TGTGCCAGCTCATCATCCAGACAGGGGGCATATTACAATGAGCAGTTCTTC. This encodes CASSSSRQGAYYNEQFF.

The chain carries TRBV5-1 and TRBJ2-7; 8 bases line up with TRBD2. The V gene end was trimmed by 0 bases and the J gene end by 8 bases; junction bases not matched to a gene: 13. Germline CDR1 is SGHRS and CDR2 is YFSETQ. The CDR3 totals 16 residues. Written as DNA, the CDR3 is TGCGCCAGCAGCTTGGATGTTGGGACTAGTCCTACGCAGCAGTACTTC. Its protein product is CASSLDVGTSPTQQYF.

This clone was observed a few times. The rearrangement joins TRBV7-9 to TRBJ2-1, with 8 bases aligning to TRBD2. The germline gives CDR1 SEHNR, CDR2 FQNEAQ (reference sequence). J gave up 7 bases and V 5 bases, and 13 bases lay outside the gene matches. The CDR3 spans 16 residues. For the CDR3, the DNA is TGTGCCAGCAGCCCCCGACGGGCGGGGGGCGGGAATGAGCAGTTCTTC. Encoded protein: CASSPRRAGGGNEQFF.

The chain links TRBV27 to TRBJ2-7; the D gene is possibly TRBD1 (6 bases). The CDR3 spans 15 residues. Looked up from germline, CDR1 is MNHEY and CDR2 is SMNVEV (reference sequence). V was shortened by 3 bases and J by 3 bases, with 15 bases between the two germline ends. The chain's CDR3 is CASSFMGAQDYEQYF. CDR3 bases: TGTGCCAGCAGTTTCATGGGGGCGCAAGACTACGAGCAGTACTTC.

This CDR3 reads CATGTQSDTDTQYF. Written as DNA, the CDR3 is TGTGCGACTGGAACCCAATCTGACACAGATACGCAGTATTTT. V usage is TRBV18 and J usage is TRBJ2-3; D not resolved. The CDR3 is 14 residues long. The V gene's germline CDR1 is KGHSH and CDR2 LQKENI.

The chain is built from TRBV7-6 and TRBJ2-5; 10 bases are shared with TRBD1. The CDR3 sequence is 14 residues long. Germline assignment: CDR1 SGHVS and CDR2 FNYEAQ. Unmatched junction bases numbered 3, after V lost 3 bases and J lost 5 bases. The CDR3 loop reads CASSLTGGRETQYF. The DNA for the CDR3 is TGTGCCAGCAGCTTGACAGGGGGCAGGGAGACCCAGTACTTC.

The chain has TRBV23-1 and TRBJ2-7, with TRBD2 matching 7 bases. TRBV23-1 is identified as an open reading frame with a role that is uncertain. The CDR3 is 17 residues long. V trimming: 7 bases; J trimming: 3 bases; junction bases outside the gene matches: 18. CDR3 loop: CASNPPTSASLLYEQYF. The CDR3 nucleotides read TGCGCCAGCAACCCCCCCACTAGCGCTTCACTCCTCTACGAGCAGTACTTC.

The V gene is TRBV18, the J gene TRBJ1-2; weak D call: TRBD1 (6 bases). The CDR3 sequence is 13 residues long. V gave up 5 bases and J gave up 8 bases, with 15 bases separating them. Germline CDR1 and CDR2: KGHSH and LQKENI. CDR3 residues: CASSTPGALGYTF. As DNA, the CDR3 is TGTGCCAGCTCAACCCCAGGGGCGTTGGGCTACACCTTC. The whole variable domain, filled in from reference TRBV18 and TRBJ1-2, reads NAGVMQNPRHLVRRRGQEARLRCSPMKGHSHVYWYRQLPEEGLKFMVYLQKENIIDESGMPKERFSAEFPKEGPSILRIQQVVRGDSAAYFCASSTPGALGYTFGSGTRLTVV.

The chain combines TRBV7-2 with TRBJ1-2; D gene uncertain. Germline V lookup: CDR1 SGHTA, CDR2 FQGNSA. The CDR3 loop spans 13 amino acids. Trimming left V 3 bases short and J 1 base short, with 6 bases between. The CDR3 region is CASSLRGNYGYTF. CDR3 DNA: TGTGCCAGCAGCTTGCGGGGTAACTATGGCTACACCTTC.

The chain combines TRBV7-9 with TRBJ1-1; D is perhaps TRBD1 (6 bases). The germline V and J ends were trimmed by 6 bases and 5 bases, with 22 bases remaining between them. Germline V lookup: CDR1 SEHNR, CDR2 FQNEAQ (reference sequence). CDR3 length equals 16 residues. CDR3 nucleotides: TGTGCCAGCAGAGAGACAGGCGGATTAATAGGGACTGAAGCTTTCTTT. Its translation is CASRETGGLIGTEAFF.

J is TRBJ2-1 and V is TRBV9; 10 bases are shared with TRBD2. Germline values: CDR1 SGDLS, CDR2 YYNGEE. There are 14 residues in the CDR3. The V and J ends lost 4 bases and 6 bases, in that order; junction bases with no gene match: 4. The CDR3 DNA reads TGTGCCAGCAGCCAGGGACTAGCGAGCAATGAGCAGTTCTTC. Translated: CASSQGLASNEQFF.

The chain has TRBV4-1 and TRBJ1-4; possible D gene TRBD1, 5 bases. The CDR3 consists of 16 residues. V was shortened by 0 bases and J by 3 bases, with 11 bases between the two germline ends. Germline V gives CDR1 MGHRA, CDR2 YSYEKL. Written as DNA, the CDR3 is TGCGCCAGCAGCCAAGATTTCAGGGTTTCTAATGAAAAACTGTTTTTT. Translating it yields CASSQDFRVSNEKLFF.

The chain couples TRBV6-4 to TRBJ1-2, with D possibly being TRBD1 (6 bases). This CDR3 is 11 amino acids long. Germline-derived CDR1 and CDR2 are MRHNA and SNTAGT. The CDR3 DNA follows: TGTCCCCCGGGGGGGGGCCGCGGCTACACCTTC. Its protein product is CPPGGGRGYTF.

V gene TRBV19 combines with J gene TRBJ2-3; 9 nucleotides align to TRBD2. V gave up 9 bases and J gave up 0 bases; unmatched junction bases: 4. Looked up from germline, CDR1 is LNHDA and CDR2 is SQIVND (reference sequence). The CDR3 contains 14 residues. DNA of the CDR3: TGTGCCAGCCGACTAGCGGTGAGCACAGATACGCAGTATTTT. This encodes CASRLAVSTDTQYF.

V is TRBV7-2 and J is TRBJ2-7; perhaps TRBD2 as D (7 bases). V gave up 5 bases and J gave up 3 bases, with 17 bases separating them. Germline V gene data show CDR1 as SGHTA and CDR2 as FQGNSA. This CDR3 contains 15 residues. The DNA of the CDR3 is TGTGCCAGCAGCGAGGGGGTCGGGGGGAGCTACGAGCAGTACTTC. Residues: CASSEGVGGSYEQYF.

The CDR3 sequence is CASRSYSGNAYEQYF. The CDR3 DNA reads TGTGCCAGCAGATCCTATAGCGGGAACGCCTACGAGCAGTACTTC. The chain is built from TRBV6-5 and TRBJ2-7, with 8 bases fitting TRBD2. With 6 bases clipped from V and 2 bases from J, the junction kept 9 bases outside the gene matches. Germline CDR1 reads MNHEY; CDR2 reads SVGAGI. CDR3 size: 15 residues.